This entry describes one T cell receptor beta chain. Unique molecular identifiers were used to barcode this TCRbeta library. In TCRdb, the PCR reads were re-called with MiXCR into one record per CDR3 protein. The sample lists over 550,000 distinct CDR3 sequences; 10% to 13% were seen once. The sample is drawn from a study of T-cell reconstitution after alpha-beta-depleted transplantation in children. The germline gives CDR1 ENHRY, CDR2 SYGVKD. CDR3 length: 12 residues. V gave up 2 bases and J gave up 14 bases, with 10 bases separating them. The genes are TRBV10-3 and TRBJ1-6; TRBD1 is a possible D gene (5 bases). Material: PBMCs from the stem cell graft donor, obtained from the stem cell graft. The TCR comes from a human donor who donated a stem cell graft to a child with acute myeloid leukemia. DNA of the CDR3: TGTGCCATCAGTGAGGGGGGGGAAACCCTCCACTTT. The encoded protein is CAISEGGETLHF.